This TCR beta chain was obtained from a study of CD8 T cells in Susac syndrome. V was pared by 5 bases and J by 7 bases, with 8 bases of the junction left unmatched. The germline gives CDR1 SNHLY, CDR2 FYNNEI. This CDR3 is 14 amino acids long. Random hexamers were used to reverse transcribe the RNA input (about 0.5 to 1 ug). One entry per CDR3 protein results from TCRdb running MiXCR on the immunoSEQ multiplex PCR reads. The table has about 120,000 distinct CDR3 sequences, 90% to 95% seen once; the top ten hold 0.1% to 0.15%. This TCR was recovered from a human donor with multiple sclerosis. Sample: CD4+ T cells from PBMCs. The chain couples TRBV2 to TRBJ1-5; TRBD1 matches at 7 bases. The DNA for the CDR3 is TGTGCCAGCAGTTCCGACAGGGTCGGCCAGCCCCAGCATTTT. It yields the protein CASSSDRVGQPQHF.